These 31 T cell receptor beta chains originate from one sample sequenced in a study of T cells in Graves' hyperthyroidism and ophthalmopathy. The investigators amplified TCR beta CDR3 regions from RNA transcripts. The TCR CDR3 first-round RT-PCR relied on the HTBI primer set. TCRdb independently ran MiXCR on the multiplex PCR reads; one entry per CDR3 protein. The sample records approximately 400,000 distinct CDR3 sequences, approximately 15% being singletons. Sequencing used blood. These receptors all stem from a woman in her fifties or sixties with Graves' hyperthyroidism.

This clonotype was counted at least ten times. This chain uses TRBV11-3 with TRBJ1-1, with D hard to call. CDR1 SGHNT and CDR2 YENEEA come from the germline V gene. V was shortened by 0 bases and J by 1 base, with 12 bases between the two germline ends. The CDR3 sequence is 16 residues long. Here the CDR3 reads CASSLEIRLSNTEAFF. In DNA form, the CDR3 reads TGTGCCAGCAGCTTAGAAATTCGGCTATCGAACACTGAAGCTTTCTTT.

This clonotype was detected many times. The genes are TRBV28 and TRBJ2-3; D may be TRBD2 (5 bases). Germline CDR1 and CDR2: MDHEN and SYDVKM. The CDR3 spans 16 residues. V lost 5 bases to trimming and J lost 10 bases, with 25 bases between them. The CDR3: CASSVSAGPRHEAQYF. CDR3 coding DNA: TGTGCCAGCAGTGTCAGCGCGGGCCCCCGACATGAGGCGCAGTATTTT.

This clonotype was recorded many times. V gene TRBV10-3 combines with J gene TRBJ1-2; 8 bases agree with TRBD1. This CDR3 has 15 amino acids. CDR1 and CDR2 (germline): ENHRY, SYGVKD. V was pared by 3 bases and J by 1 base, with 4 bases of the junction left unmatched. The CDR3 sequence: CAISDPGQVNYGYTF. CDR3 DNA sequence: TGTGCCATCAGTGACCCGGGACAGGTTAACTATGGCTACACCTTC.

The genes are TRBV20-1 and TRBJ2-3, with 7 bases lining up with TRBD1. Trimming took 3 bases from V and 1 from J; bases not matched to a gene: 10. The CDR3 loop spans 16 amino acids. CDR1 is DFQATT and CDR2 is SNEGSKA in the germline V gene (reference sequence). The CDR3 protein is CSASDRDLSGTDTQYF. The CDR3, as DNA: TGCAGTGCTAGTGACAGGGACCTGAGTGGCACAGATACGCAGTATTTT.

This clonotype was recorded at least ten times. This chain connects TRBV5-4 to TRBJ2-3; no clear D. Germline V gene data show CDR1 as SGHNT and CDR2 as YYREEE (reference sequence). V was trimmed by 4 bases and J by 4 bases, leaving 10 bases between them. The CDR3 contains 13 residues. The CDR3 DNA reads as TGTGCCAGCAGCCAAGACTCCCCAGATACGCAGTATTTT. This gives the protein CASSQDSPDTQYF.

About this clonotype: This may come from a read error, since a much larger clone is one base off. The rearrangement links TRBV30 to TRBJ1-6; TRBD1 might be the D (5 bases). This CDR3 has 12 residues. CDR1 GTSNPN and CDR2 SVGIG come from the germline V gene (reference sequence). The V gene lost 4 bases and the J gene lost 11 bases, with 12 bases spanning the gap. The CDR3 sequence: CAWTGGGPPLHF. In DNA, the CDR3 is TGTGCCTGGACGGGGGGAGGGCCACCCCTCCACTTT.

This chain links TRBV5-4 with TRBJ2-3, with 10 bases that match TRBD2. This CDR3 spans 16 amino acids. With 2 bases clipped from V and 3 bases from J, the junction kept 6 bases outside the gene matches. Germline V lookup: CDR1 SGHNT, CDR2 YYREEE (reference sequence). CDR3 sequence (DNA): TGTGCCAGCAGCTTCCGAGGACTAGCGGATACAGATACGCAGTATTTT. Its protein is CASSFRGLADTDTQYF.

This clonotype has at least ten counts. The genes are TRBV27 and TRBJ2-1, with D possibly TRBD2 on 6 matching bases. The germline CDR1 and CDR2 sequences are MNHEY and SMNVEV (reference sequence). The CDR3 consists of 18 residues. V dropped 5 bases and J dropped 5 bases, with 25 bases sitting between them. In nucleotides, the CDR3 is TGTGCCAGCAGTAACCAAGGGCTAGCGTCAACCGACCACAATGAGCAGTTCTTC. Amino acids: CASSNQGLASTDHNEQFF.

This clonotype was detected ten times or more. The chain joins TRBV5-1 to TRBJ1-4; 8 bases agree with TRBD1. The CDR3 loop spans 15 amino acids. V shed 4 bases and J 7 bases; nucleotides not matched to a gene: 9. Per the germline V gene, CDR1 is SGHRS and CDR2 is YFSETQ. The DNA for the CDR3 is TGCGCCAGCAGCGACATACAGGGGGATGCTGAAAAACTGTTTTTT. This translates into CASSDIQGDAEKLFF.

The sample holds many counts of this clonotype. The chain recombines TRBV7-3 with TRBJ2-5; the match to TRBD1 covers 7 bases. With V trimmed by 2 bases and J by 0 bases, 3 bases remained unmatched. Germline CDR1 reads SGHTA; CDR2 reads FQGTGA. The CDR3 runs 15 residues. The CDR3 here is CASSLGTDHQETQYF. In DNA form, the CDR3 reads TGTGCCAGCAGCTTAGGGACAGACCACCAAGAGACCCAGTACTTC.

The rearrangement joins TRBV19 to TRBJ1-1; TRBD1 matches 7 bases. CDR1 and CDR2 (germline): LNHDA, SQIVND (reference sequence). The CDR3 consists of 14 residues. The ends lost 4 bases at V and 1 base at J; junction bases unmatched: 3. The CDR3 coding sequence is TGTGCCAGTAGTACCAGGGGGGCGAACACTGAAGCTTTCTTT. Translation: CASSTRGANTEAFF.

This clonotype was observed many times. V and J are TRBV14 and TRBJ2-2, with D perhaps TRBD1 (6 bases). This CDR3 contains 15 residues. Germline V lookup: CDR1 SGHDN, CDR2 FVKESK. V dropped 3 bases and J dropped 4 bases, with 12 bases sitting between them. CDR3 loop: CASSHLGHFTGELFF. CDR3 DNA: TGTGCCAGCAGCCACCTGGGACACTTCACCGGGGAGCTGTTTTTT.

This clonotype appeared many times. The DNA for the CDR3 is TGTGCCTGCAAAAAGGGCCTAGGAAACACCATATATTTT. It translates to CACKKGLGNTIYF. This chain connects TRBV30 to TRBJ1-3; the D is unclear. Germline V CDR1 and CDR2: GTSNPN, SVGIG (reference sequence). This CDR3 is 13 amino acids long. V was cut by 6 bases and J by 4 bases, with 13 bases left in between.

CDR3 region: CASSLTTLNTEAFF. The CDR3 nucleotides read TGTGCCAGCAGCTTAACTACCCTGAACACTGAAGCTTTCTTT. This sequence joins TRBV12-3 or TRBV12-4 and TRBJ1-1, with D uncertain. V was pared by 6 bases and J by 0 bases, with 11 bases between. The CDR3 runs to 14 residues.

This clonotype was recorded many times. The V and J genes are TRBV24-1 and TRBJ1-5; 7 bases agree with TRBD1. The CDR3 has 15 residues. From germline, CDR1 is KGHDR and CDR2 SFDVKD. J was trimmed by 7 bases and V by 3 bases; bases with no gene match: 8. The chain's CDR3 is CATSDTGEGEQPQHF. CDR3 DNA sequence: TGTGCCACCAGTGATACAGGGGAAGGGGAACAGCCCCAGCATTTT.

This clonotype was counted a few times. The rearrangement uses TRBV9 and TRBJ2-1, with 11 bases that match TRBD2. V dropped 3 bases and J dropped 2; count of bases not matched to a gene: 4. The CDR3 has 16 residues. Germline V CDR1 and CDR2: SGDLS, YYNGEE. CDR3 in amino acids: CASSAHSGRAYNEQFF. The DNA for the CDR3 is TGTGCCAGCAGCGCACATAGCGGGAGGGCCTACAATGAGCAGTTCTTC. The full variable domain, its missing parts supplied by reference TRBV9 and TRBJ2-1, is DSGVTQTPKHLITATGQRVTLRCSPRSGDLSVYWYQQSLDQGLQFLIQYYNGEERAKGNILERFSAQQFPDLHSELNLSSLELGDSALYFCASSAHSGRAYNEQFFGPGTRLTVL.

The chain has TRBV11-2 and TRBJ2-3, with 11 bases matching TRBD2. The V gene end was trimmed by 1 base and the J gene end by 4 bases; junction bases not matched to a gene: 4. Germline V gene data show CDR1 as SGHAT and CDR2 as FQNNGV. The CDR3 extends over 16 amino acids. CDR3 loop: CASSLGLAGWSDTQYF. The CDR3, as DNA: TGTGCCAGCAGCTTAGGACTAGCGGGATGGTCAGATACGCAGTATTTT.

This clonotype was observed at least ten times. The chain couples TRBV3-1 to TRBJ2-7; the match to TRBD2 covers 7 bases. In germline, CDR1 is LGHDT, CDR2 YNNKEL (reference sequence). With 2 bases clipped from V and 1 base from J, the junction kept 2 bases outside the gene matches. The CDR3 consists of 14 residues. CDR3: CASSQRAGSYEQYF. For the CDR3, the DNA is TGTGCCAGCAGCCAAAGAGCGGGGTCCTACGAGCAGTACTTC.

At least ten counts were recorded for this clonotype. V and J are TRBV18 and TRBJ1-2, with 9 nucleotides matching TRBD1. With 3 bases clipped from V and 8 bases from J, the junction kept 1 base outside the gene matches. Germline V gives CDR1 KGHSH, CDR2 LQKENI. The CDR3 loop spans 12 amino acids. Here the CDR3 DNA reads TGTGCCAGCTCACCCGGACAGGGGGGCTACACCTTC. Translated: CASSPGQGGYTF.

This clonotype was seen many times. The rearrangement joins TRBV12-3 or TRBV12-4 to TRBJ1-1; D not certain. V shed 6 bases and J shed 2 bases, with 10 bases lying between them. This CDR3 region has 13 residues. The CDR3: CASRKEGNTEAFF. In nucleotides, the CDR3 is TGTGCCAGCAGAAAAGAGGGCAACACTGAAGCTTTCTTT.

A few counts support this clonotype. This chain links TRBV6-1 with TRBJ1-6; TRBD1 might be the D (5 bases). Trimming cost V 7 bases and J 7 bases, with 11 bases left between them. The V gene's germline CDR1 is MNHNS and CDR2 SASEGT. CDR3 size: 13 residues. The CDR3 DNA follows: TGTGCCAGCACTAACCAGGGCAATTCACCCCTCCACTTT. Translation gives CASTNQGNSPLHF.

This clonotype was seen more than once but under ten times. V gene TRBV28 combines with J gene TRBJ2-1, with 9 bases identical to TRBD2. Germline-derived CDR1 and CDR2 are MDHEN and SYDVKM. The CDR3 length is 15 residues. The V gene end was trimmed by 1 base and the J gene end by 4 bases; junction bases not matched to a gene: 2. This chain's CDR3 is CASSLLTSGYNEQFF. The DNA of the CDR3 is TGTGCCAGCAGTTTATTAACTAGCGGGTACAATGAGCAGTTCTTC.

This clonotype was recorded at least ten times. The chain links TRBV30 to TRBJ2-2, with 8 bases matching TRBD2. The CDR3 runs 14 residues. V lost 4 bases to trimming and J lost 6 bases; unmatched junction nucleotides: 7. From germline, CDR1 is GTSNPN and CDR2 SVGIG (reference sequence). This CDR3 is CAWTQAGGAGELFF. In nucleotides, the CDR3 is TGTGCCTGGACCCAGGCGGGAGGAGCCGGGGAGCTGTTTTTT.

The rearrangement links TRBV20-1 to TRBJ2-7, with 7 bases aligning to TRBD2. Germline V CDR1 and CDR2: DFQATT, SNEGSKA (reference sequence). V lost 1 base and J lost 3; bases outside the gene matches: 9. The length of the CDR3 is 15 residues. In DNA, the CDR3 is TGCAGTGCTAGAGGGGGGGGGGGAGTAGGCTACGAGCAGTACTTC. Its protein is CSARGGGGVGYEQYF.

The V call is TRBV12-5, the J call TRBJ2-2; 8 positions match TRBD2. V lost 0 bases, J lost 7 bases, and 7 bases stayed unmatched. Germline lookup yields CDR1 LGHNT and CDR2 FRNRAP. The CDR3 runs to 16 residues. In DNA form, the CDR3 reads TGTGCTAGTGGTTTGGTATTAGCGGGACCAGACGGGGAGCTGTTTTTT. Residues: CASGLVLAGPDGELFF. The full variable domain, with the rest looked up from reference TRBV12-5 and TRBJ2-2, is DARVTQTPRHKVTEMGQEVTMRCQPILGHNTVFWYRQTMMQGLELLAYFRNRAPLDDSGMPKDRFSAEMPDATLATLKIQPSEPRDSAVYFCASGLVLAGPDGELFFGEGSRLTVL.

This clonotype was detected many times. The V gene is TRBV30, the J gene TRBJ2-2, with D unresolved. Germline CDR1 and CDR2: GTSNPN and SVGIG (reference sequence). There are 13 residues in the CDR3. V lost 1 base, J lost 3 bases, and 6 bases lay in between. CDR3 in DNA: TGTGCCTGGAGTGGGCAGTACACCGGGGAGCTGTTTTTT. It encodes CAWSGQYTGELFF.

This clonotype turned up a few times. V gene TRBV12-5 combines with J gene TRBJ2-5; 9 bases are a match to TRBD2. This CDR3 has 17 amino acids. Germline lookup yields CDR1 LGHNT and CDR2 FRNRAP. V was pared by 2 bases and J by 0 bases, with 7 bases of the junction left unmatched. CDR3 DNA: TGTGCTAGTGGTTTGCCCATAGCGGGAGTATACCAAGAGACCCAGTACTTC. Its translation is CASGLPIAGVYQETQYF.

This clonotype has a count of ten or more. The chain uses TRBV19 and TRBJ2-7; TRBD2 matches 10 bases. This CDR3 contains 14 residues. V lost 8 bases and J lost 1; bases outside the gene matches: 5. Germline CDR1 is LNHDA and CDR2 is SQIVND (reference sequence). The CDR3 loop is CASSTSGSSYEQYF. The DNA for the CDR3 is TGTGCCAGTTCGACTAGCGGGTCTTCCTACGAGCAGTACTTC. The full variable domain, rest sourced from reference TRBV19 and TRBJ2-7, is DGGITQSPKYLFRKEGQNVTLSCEQNLNHDAMYWYRQDPGQGLRLIYYSQIVNDFQKGDIAEGYSVSREKKESFPLTVTSAQKNPTAFYLCASSTSGSSYEQYFGPGTRLTVT.

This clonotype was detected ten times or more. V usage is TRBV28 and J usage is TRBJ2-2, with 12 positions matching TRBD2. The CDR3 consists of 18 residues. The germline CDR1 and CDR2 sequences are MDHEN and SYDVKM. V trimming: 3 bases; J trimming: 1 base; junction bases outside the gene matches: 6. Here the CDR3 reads CASSFPMGLAGNTGELFF. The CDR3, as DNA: TGTGCCAGCAGTTTCCCCATGGGACTAGCGGGGAACACCGGGGAGCTGTTTTTT.

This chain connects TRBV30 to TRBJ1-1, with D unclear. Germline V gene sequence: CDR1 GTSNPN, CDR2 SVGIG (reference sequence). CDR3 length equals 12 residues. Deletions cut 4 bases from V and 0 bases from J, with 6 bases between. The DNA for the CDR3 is TGTGCCTGGAACAATGTGAACACTGAAGCTTTCTTT. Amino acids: CAWNNVNTEAFF.

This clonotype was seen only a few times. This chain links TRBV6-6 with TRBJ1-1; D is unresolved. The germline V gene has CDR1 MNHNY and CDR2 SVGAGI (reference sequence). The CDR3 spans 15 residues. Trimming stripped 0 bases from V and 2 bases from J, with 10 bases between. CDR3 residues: CASSYSAVLNTEAFF. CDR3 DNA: TGTGCCAGCAGTTACTCCGCCGTCCTTAACACTGAAGCTTTCTTT.